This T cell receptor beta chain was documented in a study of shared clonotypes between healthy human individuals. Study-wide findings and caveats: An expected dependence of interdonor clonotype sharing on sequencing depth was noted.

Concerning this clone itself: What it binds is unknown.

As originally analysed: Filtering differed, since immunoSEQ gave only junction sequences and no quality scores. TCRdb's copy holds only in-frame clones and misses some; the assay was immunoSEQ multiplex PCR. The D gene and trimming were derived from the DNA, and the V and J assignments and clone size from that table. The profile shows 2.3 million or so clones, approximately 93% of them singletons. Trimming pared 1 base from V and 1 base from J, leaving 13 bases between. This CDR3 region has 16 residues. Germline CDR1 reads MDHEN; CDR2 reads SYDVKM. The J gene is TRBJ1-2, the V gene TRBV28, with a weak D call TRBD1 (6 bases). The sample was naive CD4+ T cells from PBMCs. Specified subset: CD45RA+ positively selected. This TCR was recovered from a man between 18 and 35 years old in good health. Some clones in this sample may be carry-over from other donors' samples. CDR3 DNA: TGTGCCAGCAGTTTATTGCCAGGGGCGAATAACTATGGCTACACCTTC. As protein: CASSLLPGANNYGYTF.